Sequencing of this T cell receptor (beta chain) was carried out in a study of response to subunit inactivated influenza vaccine. Whole-study findings and limits: Each seasonal flu vaccination may recruit only limited new T cells, authors suggested.

This clonotype was recorded many times. The antigen is not known. With V trimmed by 0 bases and J by 5 bases, 7 bases remained unmatched. Germline loops: CDR1 ENHRY, CDR2 SYGVKD. The CDR3 loop spans 15 amino acids. A single record per CDR3 protein comes from TCRdb applying MiXCR to the RT-PCR reads. The sample has 540,000 or so distinct CDR3 sequences; around 13% are singletons. This chain connects TRBV10-3 to TRBJ2-7; 7 bases map to TRBD2. Material: PBMCs from blood, obtained 40 to 50 days after vaccination. This TCR derives from a man in his fifties who received an inactivated influenza vaccine. The CDR3 DNA follows: TGTGCCATCAGTGAGTCTGGTGGACTAGAGAACGAGCAGTACTTC. It codes for CAISESGGLENEQYF.